This entry lists 17 T cell receptor beta chains sequenced from one sample in a study of Ad26.COV2.S vaccination and SARS-CoV-2 variants (dated by TCRdb to the early 2020s). The treatment or condition label, read with the paper, signifies: roughly 20 received Ad26.COV2.S at low or high dose, single or two shots; a few received placebo; per-sample allocation not given. Repertoires of vaccine and placebo recipients were sequenced from samples collected on day 63 after the first injection. To prepare the library, the immunoSEQ multiplex PCR assay was applied. In its TCRdb copy, this immuneACCESS table keeps in-frame sequences only and misses some clones. Where compared with another copy, unresolved V genes explain less than half of these, and the others have no known cause. The sample table shows about 400,000 clones, and roughly 90% are seen once. Under 2% of the sample is taken by the ten largest.

Here the sequenced sample was peripheral blood, taken in a trial of Ad26.COV2.S vaccine versus placebo. The receptors here all came from a person aged 18-65 years who received the Ad26.COV2.S COVID-19 vaccine or a placebo.

The V and J genes are TRBV7-2 and TRBJ1-5; TRBD1 agrees at 8 bases. Trimming took 1 base from V and 6 from J; bases not matched to a gene: 8. CDR1 and CDR2 (germline): SGHTA, FQGNSA. The CDR3 runs 16 residues. DNA of the CDR3: TGTGCCAGCAGCTTAGGAAGGCAGGGGGCTTCTCAGCCCCAGCATTTT. Residues: CASSLGRQGASQPQHF.

CDR3 region: CASSEAGARTGELFF. The CDR3 coding sequence is TGTGCCAGCAGTGAAGCAGGGGCACGGACCGGGGAGCTGTTTTTT. This chain links TRBV2 with TRBJ2-2; tentative D call: TRBD1 (5 bases). V dropped 0 bases and J dropped 5 bases, with 10 bases sitting between them. This CDR3 region has 15 residues. The germline CDR1 and CDR2 sequences are SNHLY and FYNNEI.

V and J are TRBV24-1 and TRBJ2-1, with D possibly matching TRBD2 (5 bases). The germline V gene encodes CDR1 KGHDR and CDR2 SFDVKD. The V end lost 5 bases, the J end lost 6 bases, and 13 bases lay between the germline ends. The CDR3 has 14 amino acids. CDR3 in amino acids: CATSAGPGSNEQFF. The CDR3 DNA reads as TGTGCCACCAGTGCCGGGCCGGGGTCCAATGAGCAGTTCTTC.

This clone was seen a single time. The chain links TRBV2 to TRBJ2-1; no reliable D call. CDR3 length equals 13 residues. Germline V lookup: CDR1 SNHLY, CDR2 FYNNEI. V dropped 7 bases and J dropped 6 bases, with 13 bases sitting between them. CDR3 coding DNA: TGTGCCAGCACTCCACTCGACCTCAATGAGCAGTTCTTC. Translated: CASTPLDLNEQFF.

V is TRBV6-5 and J is TRBJ1-1, with 7 bases matching TRBD1. The germline V gene has CDR1 MNHEY and CDR2 SVGAGI. The CDR3 is 14 residues long. V gave up 10 bases and J gave up 8 bases; unmatched junction bases: 16. The CDR3 sequence is CATRDRSLGTEAFF. The CDR3 DNA is TGTGCCACCCGGGACAGATCTCTCGGTACGGAAGCTTTCTTT.

The J gene is TRBJ1-5, the V gene TRBV28; TRBD1 agrees at 7 bases. CDR1 MDHEN and CDR2 SYDVKM come from the germline V gene. The CDR3 length is 17 residues. Trimming at V came to 9 bases and at J to 0 bases, leaving 14 bases not matched to a gene. The CDR3 is CASFGAGQVNSNQPQHF. Written as DNA, the CDR3 is TGTGCCAGTTTTGGGGCCGGACAGGTCAATAGCAATCAGCCCCAGCATTTT. Full variable domain (rest looked up from reference TRBV28 and TRBJ1-5): DVKVTQSSRYLVKRTGEKVFLECVQDMDHENMFWYRQDPGLGLRLIYFSYDVKMKEKGDIPEGYSVSREKKERFSLILESASTNQTSMYLCASFGAGQVNSNQPQHFGDGTRLSIL.

The J gene is TRBJ2-1, the V gene TRBV18, with D perhaps given as TRBD1 or TRBD2 (6 bases each). CDR3 length: 16 amino acids. Looked up from germline, CDR1 is KGHSH and CDR2 is LQKENI. The V and J ends lost 2 bases and 8 bases respectively, with 19 bases between them. The CDR3 nucleotides read TGTGCCAGCTCACCAGACGAGGCCCGGGGGCCCCATGAGCAGTTCTTC. It translates to CASSPDEARGPHEQFF.

V gene TRBV4-3 combines with J gene TRBJ2-1; D is possibly TRBD2 (6 bases). Germline V lookup: CDR1 LGHNA, CDR2 YSLEER. The CDR3 runs 18 residues. V lost 3 bases to trimming and J lost 3 bases, with 21 bases between them. The CDR3 DNA reads TGCGCCAGCAGCCAGGAACCCGTGAGCAGTAGCGGCTACAATGAGCAGTTCTTC. It yields the protein CASSQEPVSSSGYNEQFF.

The rearrangement joins TRBV6-5 to TRBJ1-2; no firm D call. The CDR3 is 16 residues long. The V end lost 0 bases, the J end lost 0 bases, and 11 bases lay between the germline ends. Germline-derived CDR1 and CDR2 are MNHEY and SVGAGI. CDR3: CASSYSVSRANYGYTF. Here the CDR3 DNA reads TGTGCCAGCAGTTACTCGGTCAGCCGAGCTAACTATGGCTACACCTTC.

This chain joins TRBV13 and TRBJ1-2; D remains ambiguous. V shed 6 bases and J shed 6 bases, with 8 bases lying between them. From germline, CDR1 is PRHDT and CDR2 FYEKMQ (reference sequence). This CDR3 is built from 11 residues. The CDR3 DNA is TGTGCCAGCAGGGACGGAGATGGCTACACCTTC. Amino acid sequence: CASRDGDGYTF.

CDR3 amino acids: CASSPWTSGVYNEQFF. CDR3 sequence (DNA): TGTGCCAGCAGCCCCTGGACTAGCGGGGTTTACAATGAGCAGTTCTTC. V and J are TRBV3-1 (or the pseudogene TRBV3-2) and TRBJ2-1, with TRBD2 identical over 12 bases. CDR1 is LGHDT and CDR2 is YNNKEL in the germline V gene (reference sequence). J lost 4 bases, V lost 4 bases, and 5 bases had no gene match. The CDR3 spans 16 residues.

The chain joins TRBV7-9 to TRBJ1-4; 8 bases line up with TRBD1. Trimming cost V 5 bases and J 7 bases; bases outside gene matches: 9. Germline CDR1 SEHNR, CDR2 FQNEAQ (reference sequence). The CDR3 spans 15 residues. The CDR3 DNA reads TGTGCCAGCAGCATCACAGGGGGTCGGGGTGAAAAACTGTTTTTT. It codes for CASSITGGRGEKLFF. Combining the CDR3 with reference TRBV7-9 and TRBJ1-4 gives the whole variable domain DTGVSQNPRHKITKRGQNVTFRCDPISEHNRLYWYRQTLGQGPEFLTYFQNEAQLEKSRLLSDRFSAERPKGSFSTLEIQRTEQGDSAMYLCASSITGGRGEKLFFGSGTQLSVL.

This chain joins TRBV14 and TRBJ2-6; 8 nucleotides agree with TRBD1. Germline CDR1 reads SGHDN; CDR2 reads FVKESK. V was pared by 0 bases and J by 3 bases, with 4 bases of the junction left unmatched. The CDR3 spans 17 residues. The CDR3 bases are TGTGCCAGCAGCCAAGACCCAGGGGGCGTTGGGGCCAACGTCCTGACTTTC. Protein product: CASSQDPGGVGANVLTF.

The chain has TRBV5-1 and TRBJ2-7; 7 bases match TRBD1. CDR3 length: 16 residues. Germline V gene data show CDR1 as SGHRS and CDR2 as YFSETQ. The ends lost 4 bases at V and 3 bases at J; junction bases unmatched: 13. The CDR3 DNA reads as TGCGCCAGCAGCCCAATACAGGGGACCGTCTTCTACGAGCAGTACTTC. It codes for CASSPIQGTVFYEQYF.

The rearrangement uses TRBV28 and TRBJ1-2, with a possible D match to TRBD1 (5 bases). Germline V gives CDR1 MDHEN, CDR2 SYDVKM. The V and J ends lost 6 bases and 3 bases respectively, with 20 bases between them. The CDR3 loop spans 16 amino acids. The DNA of the CDR3 is TGTGCCAGCAGATATAGCCTTGGGCAGGGAGACTATGGCTACACCTTC. It codes for CASRYSLGQGDYGYTF.

The chain combines TRBV30 with TRBJ1-5; 7 bases fit TRBD1. The CDR3 covers 16 residues. The V gene's germline CDR1 is GTSNPN and CDR2 SVGIG (reference sequence). J lost 6 bases, V lost 4 bases, and 15 bases had no gene match. The CDR3 sequence is CAWTRGGTRLGQPQHF. The DNA of the CDR3 is TGTGCCTGGACCAGGGGGGGGACCCGACTTGGTCAGCCCCAGCATTTT. The whole variable domain, filled in from reference TRBV30 and TRBJ1-5, reads SQTIHQWPATLVQPVGSPLSLECTVEGTSNPNLYWYRQAAGRGLQLLFYSVGIGQISSEVPQNLSASRPQDRQFILSSKKLLLSDSGFYLCAWTRGGTRLGQPQHFGDGTRLSIL.

This clone was seen only once. The chain has TRBV24-1 and TRBJ2-3, with 8 bases aligning to TRBD2. The J segment lost 6 bases and the V segment lost 5 bases, leaving 6 bases of the junction unmatched. This CDR3 spans 14 amino acids. The germline V gene has CDR1 KGHDR and CDR2 SFDVKD. The CDR3 DNA is TGTGCCACCAGTGGTGTACTAGCGGACGATACGCAGTATTTT. This encodes CATSGVLADDTQYF.